This entry features one T cell receptor (beta chain) sequence. The sample belongs to a study of blood T cell repertoires in COVID-19. Turning to the study itself: Both acute and convalescent COVID-19 samples were obtained from the United States, Italy and Spain. The cDNA or gDNA used as material had been derived from T cells, B-cell-depleted T cells, or PBMCs.

TCRdb's table, derived via immunoSEQ multiplex PCR, lists solely in-frame clones and lacks some. The profile shows tens of thousands of clones, about 90% of them singletons. With 1 base removed from V and 2 bases from J, the gap between germline ends came to 19 bases. CDR1 is LGHNA and CDR2 is YNFKEQ in the germline V gene. CDR3 size: 18 residues. The sample was peripheral blood. The J gene is TRBJ2-3, the V gene TRBV4-2; no firm D call. The TCR comes from a human donor in a cohort sampled during active COVID-19. In DNA form, the CDR3 reads TGTGCCAGCAGCCAAGGGGCGATTGGTCCAAGTTACACAGATACGCAGTATTTT. Its translation is CASSQGAIGPSYTDTQYF.